The 27 T cell receptor beta chains below were found in one sample sequenced in a study of early T cells in non-severe SARS-CoV-2 infection. TCRdb processed the 5' RACE reads anew with MiXCR; each CDR3 protein has one entry. The sample holds just under 85,000 distinct CDR3 sequences, roughly a tenth seen once. Here the sequenced sample was whole blood, taken at baseline. Source of these receptors: an adult who was a healthcare worker with PCR-confirmed SARS-CoV-2 infection or an uninfected control (not recorded which).

This clonotype has a handful of counts. The J gene is TRBJ2-7, the V gene TRBV5-4; maybe TRBD2 (5 bases). The V gene's germline CDR1 is SGHNT and CDR2 YYREEE (reference sequence). V was pared by 2 bases and J by 6 bases, with 12 bases between. This CDR3 has 13 amino acids. CDR3 sequence: CASSFRSAGEQYF. As DNA, the CDR3 is TGTGCCAGCAGCTTCCGTTCGGCGGGCGAGCAGTACTTC. The whole variable domain, filled in from reference TRBV5-4 and TRBJ2-7, reads ETGVTQSPTHLIKTRGQQVTLRCSSQSGHNTVSWYQQALGQGPQFIFQYYREEENGRGNFPPRFSGLQFPNYSSELNVNALELDDSALYLCASSFRSAGEQYFGPGTRLTVT.

The chain carries TRBV28 and TRBJ2-2, with TRBD1 identical over 8 bases. The CDR3 runs 16 residues. The V gene's germline CDR1 is MDHEN and CDR2 SYDVKM. The trim removed 4 bases at V and 7 bases at J, leaving 11 bases unmatched. Here the CDR3 DNA reads TGTGCCAGCAGTTCGCCCTGGACAGGGAAGGGCGGGGAGCTGTTTTTT. It yields the protein CASSSPWTGKGGELFF.

This clonotype was seen once. The chain carries TRBV23-1 and TRBJ2-7; D unclear. TRBV23-1 is an open reading frame whose function is uncertain. The CDR3 has 14 residues. V was shortened by 2 bases and J by 2 bases, with 10 bases between the two germline ends. The CDR3 spells CASSQTEDPYEQYF. CDR3 nucleotide sequence: TGCGCCAGCAGTCAAACAGAGGATCCCTACGAGCAGTACTTC.

This clonotype turned up a few times. The rearrangement uses TRBV7-2 and TRBJ2-7, with 8 bases fitting TRBD1. Germline values: CDR1 SGHTA, CDR2 FQGNSA. V shed 5 bases, J shed 5 bases, and the junction held 8 bases outside the gene matches. The CDR3 is made up of 14 amino acids. The CDR3 protein is CASSQPDRAHEQYF. In nucleotides, the CDR3 is TGTGCCAGCAGCCAACCGGACAGGGCCCACGAGCAGTACTTC. The variable domain in full, with the rest retrieved from reference TRBV7-2 and TRBJ2-7, is GAGVSQSPSNKVTEKGKDVELRCDPISGHTALYWYRQSLGQGLEFLIYFQGNSAPDKSGLPSDRFSAERTGGSVSTLTIQRTQQEDSAVYLCASSQPDRAHEQYFGPGTRLTVT.

This clonotype was picked up many times. The chain links TRBV28 to TRBJ2-4; 7 bases agree with TRBD2. J lost 1 base, V lost 0 bases, and 15 bases had no gene match. The germline V gene encodes CDR1 MDHEN and CDR2 SYDVKM. The length of the CDR3 is 20 residues. CDR3 bases: TGTGCCAGCAGTTTATGGGAATGGGGGGGACTATCACGGGCCAAAAACATTCAGTACTTC. This encodes CASSLWEWGGLSRAKNIQYF.

J is TRBJ2-1 and V is TRBV6-5; weak D call: TRBD2 (5 bases). Trimming stripped 2 bases from V and 7 bases from J, with 12 bases between. CDR1 and CDR2 from the germline V gene are MNHEY and SVGAGI. This CDR3 comprises 14 residues. CDR3 in DNA: TGTGCCAGCAGTTACGGCGGAGGTACGAATGAGCAGTTCTTC. Translation gives CASSYGGGTNEQFF.

This chain joins TRBV12-3 or TRBV12-4 and TRBJ1-5; unclear D gene. CDR3 size: 15 residues. V was shortened by 6 bases and J by 1 base, with 13 bases between the two germline ends. The CDR3 DNA follows: TGTGCCAGCAGGACCAGCGTAGGGAGCAATCAGCCCCAGCATTTT. As protein: CASRTSVGSNQPQHF.

This clonotype was recorded at least ten times. The V and J genes are TRBV25-1 and TRBJ1-1; 7 positions agree with TRBD1. V shed 2 bases and J 0 bases; nucleotides not matched to a gene: 3. CDR3 length: 15 residues. Germline loops: CDR1 MGHDK, CDR2 SYGVNS. The CDR3 spells CASSERGRMNTEAFF. In DNA form, the CDR3 reads TGTGCCAGCAGTGAAAGGGGGCGGATGAACACTGAAGCTTTCTTT. Full variable domain (rest looked up from reference TRBV25-1 and TRBJ1-1): EADIYQTPRYLVIGTGKKITLECSQTMGHDKMYWYQQDPGMELHLIHYSYGVNSTEKGDLSSESTVSRIRTEHFPLTLESARPSHTSQYLCASSERGRMNTEAFFGQGTRLTVV.

This clonotype occurred a few times. The chain links TRBV2 to TRBJ1-1; the D gene is possibly TRBD1 (5 bases). Looked up from germline, CDR1 is SNHLY and CDR2 is FYNNEI. CDR3 length: 13 amino acids. Trimming shortened V by 6 bases and J by 7 bases, and 15 bases separated the two germline ends. The CDR3 nucleotides are TGTGCCAGCAGCCGCGGGGGGGACGATGAAGCTTTCTTT. It yields the protein CASSRGGDDEAFF.

This clonotype was counted only a few times. The chain couples TRBV5-3 to TRBJ2-1; 11 bases are shared with TRBD2. TRBV5-3 is flagged as an ORF with uncertain function. Trimming cost V 5 bases and J 5 bases; bases outside gene matches: 9. The CDR3 is 16 amino acids. The CDR3 DNA follows: TGTGCCAGAAGGCCCGGGACTAGCGGATCGCACAATGAGCAGTTCTTC. Encoded protein: CARRPGTSGSHNEQFF.

Ten or more counts support this clonotype. The chain is built from TRBV12-3 or TRBV12-4 and TRBJ1-2; D is ambiguous. The CDR3 runs to 13 residues. Trimming pared 3 bases from V and 3 bases from J, leaving 8 bases between. CDR3 nucleotide sequence: TGTGCCAGCAGTTTCGGCCAGCACTATGGCTACACCTTC. It yields the protein CASSFGQHYGYTF.

V is TRBV2 and J is TRBJ2-3; D may be TRBD1 (5 bases). Between the trimmed V and J ends, which lost 3 bases and 4 bases, there was a span of 14 bases. The CDR3 consists of 15 residues. The germline CDR1 and CDR2 sequences are SNHLY and FYNNEI. The CDR3 DNA sequence: TGTGCCAGCAGTGATTCAGGGAACTTCGCAGATACGCAGTATTTT. Translating gives CASSDSGNFADTQYF.

This sequence joins TRBV18 and TRBJ2-1; D is undetermined. The CDR3 length is 11 residues. CDR1 is KGHSH and CDR2 is LQKENI in the germline V gene. V was clipped by 2 bases and J by 6 bases, with 2 bases between them. CDR3 nucleotides: TGTGCCAGCTCACCAGGCAATGAGCAGTTCTTC. It encodes CASSPGNEQFF.

The V gene is TRBV9, the J gene TRBJ2-3, with a tentative D call TRBD2 (5 bases). Trimming stripped 3 bases from V and 0 bases from J, with 11 bases between. Germline CDR1 is SGDLS and CDR2 is YYNGEE. CDR3 length equals 15 residues. In DNA, the CDR3 is TGTGCCAGCAGCGCAAGCGGAGGCAGCACAGATACGCAGTATTTT. Its protein is CASSASGGSTDTQYF.

This clonotype has only a few counts. V and J are TRBV20-1 and TRBJ2-3; no clear D gene. Germline-derived CDR1 and CDR2 are DFQATT and SNEGSKA (reference sequence). Trimming shortened V by 6 bases and J by 1 base, and 11 bases separated the two germline ends. CDR3 length equals 13 residues. CDR3 nucleotide sequence: TGCAGTGCCCAATGGGCTGGCACAGATACGCAGTATTTT. Its translation: CSAQWAGTDTQYF.

This clonotype was detected only a few times. V and J are TRBV5-6 and TRBJ2-1; D possibly uses TRBD1 or TRBD2 (6 bases each). There are 15 residues in the CDR3. CDR1 is SGHDT, CDR2 YYEEEE, per germline. Trimming took 4 bases from V and 4 from J, leaving 15 bases between them. The DNA for the CDR3 is TGTGCCAGCAGCCCCCTCACGGGGGCTTACAATGAGCAGTTCTTC. This gives the protein CASSPLTGAYNEQFF.

This clonotype has a count of ten or more. The rearrangement links TRBV6-1 to TRBJ1-6; D is unclear. This CDR3 is 15 amino acids long. Trimming took 2 bases from V and 7 from J, leaving 12 bases between them. The germline gives CDR1 MNHNS, CDR2 SASEGT. The DNA for the CDR3 is TGTGCCAGCAGTGAATTACGGGAGGTGAATTCACCCCTCCACTTT. It translates to CASSELREVNSPLHF.

This clonotype appeared a few times. V gene TRBV7-9 combines with J gene TRBJ2-1; unclear D gene. CDR1 and CDR2 (germline): SEHNR, FQNEAQ (reference sequence). This CDR3 is built from 15 residues. V gave up 5 bases and J gave up 6 bases, with 17 bases separating them. This CDR3 is CASSPVRVPLNEQFF. CDR3 DNA: TGTGCCAGCAGCCCGGTTCGGGTTCCCCTCAATGAGCAGTTCTTC.

J is TRBJ2-2 and V is TRBV28, with unresolved D. The CDR3 contains 11 residues. V dropped 8 bases and J dropped 7 bases, with 8 bases sitting between them. Germline values: CDR1 MDHEN, CDR2 SYDVKM. The DNA of the CDR3 is TGTGCCAGCGGCGCGATCGGGGAGCTGTTTTTT. Its protein product is CASGAIGELFF.

This clonotype occurred many times. V gene TRBV7-4 combines with J gene TRBJ2-7, with unresolved D. The CDR3 totals 14 residues. Germline CDR1 SGHVT, CDR2 SQSDAQ. The V and J ends lost 1 base and 2 bases respectively, with 9 bases between them. CDR3 DNA: TGTGCCAGCAGCTTAGAACGCAAAACCTACGAGCAGTACTTC. The encoded protein is CASSLERKTYEQYF.

This chain uses TRBV9 with TRBJ2-7, with unresolved D. There are 15 residues in the CDR3. The V and J ends lost 0 bases and 5 bases respectively, with 15 bases between them. CDR1 is SGDLS and CDR2 is YYNGEE in the germline V gene. The CDR3 spells CASSVEAATWDEQYF. The CDR3, as DNA: TGTGCCAGCAGCGTAGAGGCAGCGACCTGGGACGAGCAGTACTTC. Drawing the rest from reference TRBV9 and TRBJ2-7, the complete variable domain is DSGVTQTPKHLITATGQRVTLRCSPRSGDLSVYWYQQSLDQGLQFLIQYYNGEERAKGNILERFSAQQFPDLHSELNLSSLELGDSALYFCASSVEAATWDEQYFGPGTRLTVT.

The rearrangement links TRBV28 to TRBJ1-5; D may be TRBD1 (5 bases). CDR1 is MDHEN, CDR2 SYDVKM, per germline. CDR3 length: 14 residues. Trimming cost V 2 bases and J 6 bases, with 11 bases left between them. Written as DNA, the CDR3 is TGTGCCAGCAGTTTAGGGGGGAGTGCTCAGCCCCAGCATTTT. As protein: CASSLGGSAQPQHF. Full variable domain (remainder filled in from reference TRBV28 and TRBJ1-5): DVKVTQSSRYLVKRTGEKVFLECVQDMDHENMFWYRQDPGLGLRLIYFSYDVKMKEKGDIPEGYSVSREKKERFSLILESASTNQTSMYLCASSLGGSAQPQHFGDGTRLSIL.

A few counts support this clonotype. The CDR3 bases are TGCAGTGCTAGGAGGACAGGGGCATACGAGCAGTACTTC. Encoded protein: CSARRTGAYEQYF. This chain joins TRBV20-1 and TRBJ2-7, with 9 bases matching TRBD1. The CDR3 runs 13 residues. From germline, CDR1 is DFQATT and CDR2 SNEGSKA (reference sequence). After removal of 3 bases from V and 4 bases from J, the junction contained 4 bases not matched to a gene.

This clonotype was detected only a few times. For the CDR3, the DNA is TGTGCCAGCAGCTTAGTGGGAGTGCTACCCCAAGAGACCCAGTACTTC. This codes for CASSLVGVLPQETQYF. V and J are TRBV11-1 and TRBJ2-5, with D perhaps matching TRBD2 (5 bases). Germline assignment: CDR1 SGHAT and CDR2 FQDESV (reference sequence). This CDR3 has 16 amino acids. The ends were cut back, 1 base at V and 1 base at J, with 13 bases in the middle.

The chain uses TRBV28 and TRBJ2-6; no firm D call. Germline V gives CDR1 MDHEN, CDR2 SYDVKM. CDR3 size: 18 residues. Trimming stripped 3 bases from V and 0 bases from J, with 15 bases between. Here the CDR3 reads CASSFSWVVHSGANVLTF. In DNA form, the CDR3 reads TGTGCCAGCAGTTTCTCCTGGGTGGTCCACTCTGGGGCCAACGTCCTGACTTTC.

The chain's CDR3 is CASSSGGRGGRETQYF. CDR3 DNA sequence: TGTGCCAGCAGTAGTGGCGGCAGAGGGGGTAGAGAGACCCAGTACTTC. The genes are TRBV28 and TRBJ2-5; perhaps TRBD1 as D (6 bases). This CDR3 spans 16 amino acids. V was trimmed by 5 bases and J by 4 bases, leaving 20 bases between them. Germline V CDR1 and CDR2: MDHEN, SYDVKM.

The rearrangement uses TRBV30 and TRBJ2-1; tentatively, D is TRBD1 or TRBD2 (5 bases each). CDR1 and CDR2 from the germline V gene are GTSNPN and SVGIG (reference sequence). The CDR3 is made up of 12 amino acids. The V gene lost 3 bases and the J gene lost 14 bases, with 17 bases spanning the gap. CDR3 DNA: TGTGCCTGGAGATCTCCTGTGGGGGTTGAGTTCTTC. This translates into CAWRSPVGVEFF.